Sequencing of this T cell receptor (beta chain) was carried out in a study of blood T cell repertoires in COVID-19. Overall study context: Specimens from acute and convalescent COVID-19 originated in the United States, Italy and Spain.

Cohort allocation depended upon clinical history that participants reported. Before being deemed recovered, Cohort 3 donors had two negative PCRs, clearance, or symptom resolution. CDR3 length: 16 amino acids. The J segment lost 4 bases and the V segment lost 3 bases, leaving 5 bases of the junction unmatched. Germline CDR1 and CDR2: SGHTA and FQGTGA. Measured with immunoSEQ multiplex PCR; TCRdb has only the in-frame clones, and not every one. The data show over 250,000 clones, with approximately 89% seen just once and 5.3% held by the top ten. Input material: PBMCs or T cells enriched from blood (not recorded which). The receptor's source is a woman aged 25-40 years who had recovered from COVID-19. The genes are TRBV7-3 and TRBJ2-2; 10 bases align to TRBD1. CDR3: CASSLRQGARTGELFF. CDR3 DNA sequence: TGTGCCAGCAGCTTGCGACAGGGGGCGCGCACCGGGGAGCTGTTTTTT.